This TCR beta chain was documented in a study of T cell responses to AZD1222 COVID-19 vaccine. Across the whole study: Doses given second, at about 4 or about 12 weeks, were pooled. Regarding the study as a whole: Unmutated variant regions reportedly attract nearly half of all spike-specific TCRs. The sample set comprised mostly white British donors with more females, and clonal diversity was possibly underestimated. It was only six AZD1222 recipients who were seropositive at baseline.

Generated by immunoSEQ multiplex PCR, the TCRdb table keeps only in-frame clones and is missing some. The data hold about 190,000 clones, with over 80% observed a single time. Regarding this clone: Its specificity is not known.

In germline, CDR1 is KGHSH, CDR2 LQKENI. Trimming left V 0 bases short and J 1 base short, with 12 bases between. The CDR3 totals 16 residues. The chain has TRBV18 and TRBJ1-1; D remains unclear. The receptor's source is an adult in good health. The sequences come from peripheral blood, collected on day 0 of AZD1222 vaccination. CDR3: CASSPPSRRANTEAFF. In DNA form, the CDR3 reads TGTGCCAGCTCACCACCTTCACGGAGGGCGAACACTGAAGCTTTCTTT.